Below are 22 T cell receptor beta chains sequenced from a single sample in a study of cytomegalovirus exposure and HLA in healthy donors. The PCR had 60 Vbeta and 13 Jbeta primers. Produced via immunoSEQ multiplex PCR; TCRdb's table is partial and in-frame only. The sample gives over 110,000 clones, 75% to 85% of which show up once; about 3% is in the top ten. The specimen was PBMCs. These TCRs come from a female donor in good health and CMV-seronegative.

The CDR3 spells CASSLRGVATDTQYF. CDR3 nucleotides: TGCGCCAGCAGCCTGCGGGGGGTCGCCACAGATACGCAGTATTTT. V is TRBV4-3 and J is TRBJ2-3, with TRBD2 identical over 8 bases. V shed 4 bases, J shed 2 bases, and the junction held 5 bases outside the gene matches. This CDR3 is 15 amino acids long. The germline V gene has CDR1 LGHNA and CDR2 YSLEER.

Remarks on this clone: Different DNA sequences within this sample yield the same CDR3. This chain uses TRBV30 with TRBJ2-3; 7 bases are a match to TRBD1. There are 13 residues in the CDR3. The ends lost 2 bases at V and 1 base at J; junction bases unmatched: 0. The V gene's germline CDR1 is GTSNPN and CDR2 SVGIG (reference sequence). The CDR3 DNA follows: TGTGCCTGGAGTACAGGGGGCACAGATACGCAGTATTTT. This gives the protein CAWSTGGTDTQYF.

CDR3 sequence reads: CASSVFVGTSGNLAYNEQFF. For the CDR3, the DNA is TGTGCCAGCAGCGTATTTGTGGGGACTAGCGGGAATCTTGCCTACAATGAGCAGTTCTTC. This chain connects TRBV9 to TRBJ2-1; 13 bases align to TRBD2. CDR3 length: 20 amino acids. Trimming removed 1 base from V and 2 bases from J; junction bases left unmatched: 12. Germline loops: CDR1 SGDLS, CDR2 YYNGEE.

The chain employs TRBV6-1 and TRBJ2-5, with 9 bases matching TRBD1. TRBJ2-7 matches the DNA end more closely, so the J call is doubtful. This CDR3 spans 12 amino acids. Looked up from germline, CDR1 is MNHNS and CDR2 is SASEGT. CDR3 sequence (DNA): TGTGCCAGCTCGACGACAGGGGGCGAGCAGTACTTC. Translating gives CASSTTGGEQYF.

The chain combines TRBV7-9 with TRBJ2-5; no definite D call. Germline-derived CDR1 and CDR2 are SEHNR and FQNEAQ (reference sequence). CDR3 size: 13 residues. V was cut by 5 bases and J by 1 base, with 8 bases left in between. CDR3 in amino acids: CASSPASQETQYF. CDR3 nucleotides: TGTGCCAGCAGCCCAGCGTCCCAAGAGACCCAGTACTTC. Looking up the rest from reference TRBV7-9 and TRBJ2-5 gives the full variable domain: DTGVSQNPRHKITKRGQNVTFRCDPISEHNRLYWYRQTLGQGPEFLTYFQNEAQLEKSRLLSDRFSAERPKGSFSTLEIQRTEQGDSAMYLCASSPASQETQYFGPGTRLLVL.

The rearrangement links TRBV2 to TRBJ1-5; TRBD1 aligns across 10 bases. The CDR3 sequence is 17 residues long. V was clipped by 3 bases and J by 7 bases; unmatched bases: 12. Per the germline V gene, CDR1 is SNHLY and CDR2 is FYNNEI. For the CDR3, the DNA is TGTGCCAGCAGTGAGTTCGTCGACAGGGGGCGGCGGCAGCCCCAGCATTTT. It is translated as CASSEFVDRGRRQPQHF.

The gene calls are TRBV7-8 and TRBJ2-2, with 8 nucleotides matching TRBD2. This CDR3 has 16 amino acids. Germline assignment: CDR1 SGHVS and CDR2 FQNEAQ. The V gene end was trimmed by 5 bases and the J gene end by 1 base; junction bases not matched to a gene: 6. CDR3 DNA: TGTGCCAGCAGCCAGAGGACTAGCCGGAACACCGGGGAGCTGTTTTTT. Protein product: CASSQRTSRNTGELFF. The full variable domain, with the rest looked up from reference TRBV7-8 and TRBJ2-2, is GAGVSQSPRYKVAKRGQDVALRCDPISGHVSLFWYQQALGQGPEFLTYFQNEAQLDKSGLPSDRFFAERPEGSVSTLKIQRTQQEDSAVYLCASSQRTSRNTGELFFGEGSRLTVL.

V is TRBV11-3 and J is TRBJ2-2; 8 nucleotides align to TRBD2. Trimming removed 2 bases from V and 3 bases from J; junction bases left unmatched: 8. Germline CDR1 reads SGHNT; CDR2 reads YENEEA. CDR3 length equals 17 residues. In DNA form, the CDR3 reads TGTGCCAGCAGCTTACCCACGGGAGGGGAATACACCGGGGAGCTGTTTTTT. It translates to CASSLPTGGEYTGELFF.

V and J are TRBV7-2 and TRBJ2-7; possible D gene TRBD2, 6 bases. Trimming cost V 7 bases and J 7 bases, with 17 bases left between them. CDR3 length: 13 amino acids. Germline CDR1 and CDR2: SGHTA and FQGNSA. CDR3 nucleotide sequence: TGTGCCAGCACCTGGGGACGGGAGCTAGAGCAGTACTTC. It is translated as CASTWGRELEQYF.

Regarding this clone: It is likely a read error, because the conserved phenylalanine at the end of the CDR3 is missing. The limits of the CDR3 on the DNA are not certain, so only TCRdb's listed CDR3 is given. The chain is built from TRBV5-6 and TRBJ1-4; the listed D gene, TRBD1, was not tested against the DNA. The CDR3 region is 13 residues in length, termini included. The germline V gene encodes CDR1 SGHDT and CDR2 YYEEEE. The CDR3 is CASSPGRTGGAVL.

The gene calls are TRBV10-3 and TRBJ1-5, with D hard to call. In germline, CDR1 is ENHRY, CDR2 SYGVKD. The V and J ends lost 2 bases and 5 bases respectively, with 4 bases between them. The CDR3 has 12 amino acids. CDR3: CAISEGHQPQHF. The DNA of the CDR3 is TGTGCCATCAGTGAGGGGCATCAGCCCCAGCATTTT.

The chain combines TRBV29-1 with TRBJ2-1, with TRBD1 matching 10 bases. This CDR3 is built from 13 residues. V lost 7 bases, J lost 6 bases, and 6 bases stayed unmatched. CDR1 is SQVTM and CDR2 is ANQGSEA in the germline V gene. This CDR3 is CSETGTGVNEQFF. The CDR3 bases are TGCAGCGAGACCGGGACAGGGGTCAATGAGCAGTTCTTC.

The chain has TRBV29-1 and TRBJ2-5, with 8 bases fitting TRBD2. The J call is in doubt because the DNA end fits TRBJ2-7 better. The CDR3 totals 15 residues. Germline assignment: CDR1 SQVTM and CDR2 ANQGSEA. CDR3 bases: TGCAGCGTGCGCGGGAGGACATCATCCTCCTACGAGCAGTACTTC. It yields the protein CSVRGRTSSSYEQYF.

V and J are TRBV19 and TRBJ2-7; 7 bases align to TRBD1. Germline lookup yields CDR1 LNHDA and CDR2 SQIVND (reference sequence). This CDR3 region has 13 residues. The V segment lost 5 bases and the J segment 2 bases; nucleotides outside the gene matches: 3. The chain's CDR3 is CASSSGGAYEQYF. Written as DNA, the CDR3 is TGTGCCAGTAGTTCAGGGGGAGCCTACGAGCAGTACTTC. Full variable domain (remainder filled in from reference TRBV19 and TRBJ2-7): DGGITQSPKYLFRKEGQNVTLSCEQNLNHDAMYWYRQDPGQGLRLIYYSQIVNDFQKGDIAEGYSVSREKKESFPLTVTSAQKNPTAFYLCASSSGGAYEQYFGPGTRLTVT.

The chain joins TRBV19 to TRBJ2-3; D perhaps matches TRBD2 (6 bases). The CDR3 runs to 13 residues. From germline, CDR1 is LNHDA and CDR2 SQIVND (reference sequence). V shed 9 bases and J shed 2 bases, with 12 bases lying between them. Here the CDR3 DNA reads TGTGCCAGCTCGGGACTCCTCACAGATACGCAGTATTTT. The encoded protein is CASSGLLTDTQYF.

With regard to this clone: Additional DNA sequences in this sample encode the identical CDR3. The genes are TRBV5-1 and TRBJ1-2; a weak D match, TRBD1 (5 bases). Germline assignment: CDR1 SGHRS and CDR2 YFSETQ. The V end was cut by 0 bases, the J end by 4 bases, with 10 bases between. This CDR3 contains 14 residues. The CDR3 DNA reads TGCGCCAGCAGCTTGGAAGGGGCCGGCTATGGCTACACCTTC. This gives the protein CASSLEGAGYGYTF.

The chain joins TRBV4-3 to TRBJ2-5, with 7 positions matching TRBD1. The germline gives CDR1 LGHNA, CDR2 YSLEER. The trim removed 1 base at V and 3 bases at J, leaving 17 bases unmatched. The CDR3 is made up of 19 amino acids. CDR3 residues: CASSQGDSRLRGSKETQYF. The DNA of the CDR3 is TGCGCCAGCAGCCAAGGGGACAGTCGTCTCCGGGGTAGCAAAGAGACCCAGTACTTC.

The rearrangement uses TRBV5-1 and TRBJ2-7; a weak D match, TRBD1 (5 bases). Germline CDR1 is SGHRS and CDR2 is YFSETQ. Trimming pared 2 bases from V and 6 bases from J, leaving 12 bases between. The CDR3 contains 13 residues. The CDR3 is CASSLGSTGEQYF. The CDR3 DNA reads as TGCGCCAGCAGCTTAGGGTCCACAGGCGAGCAGTACTTC.

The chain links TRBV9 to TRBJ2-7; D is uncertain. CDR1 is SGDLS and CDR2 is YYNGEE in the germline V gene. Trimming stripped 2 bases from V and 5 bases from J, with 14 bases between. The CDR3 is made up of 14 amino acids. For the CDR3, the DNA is TGTGCCAGCAGCGTTTCAGATTTCGTCCACGAGCAGTACTTC. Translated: CASSVSDFVHEQYF.

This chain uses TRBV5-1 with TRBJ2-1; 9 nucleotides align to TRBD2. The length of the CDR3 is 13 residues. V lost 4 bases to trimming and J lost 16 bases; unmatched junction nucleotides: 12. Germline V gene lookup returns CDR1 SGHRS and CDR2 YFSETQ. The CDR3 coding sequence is TGCGCCAGCAGCACTCACCCTAGCGGGGAGGAATTCTTC. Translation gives CASSTHPSGEEFF. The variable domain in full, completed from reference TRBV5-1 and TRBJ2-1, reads KAGVTQTPRYLIKTRGQQVTLSCSPISGHRSVSWYQQTPGQGLQFLFEYFSETQRNKGNFPGRFSGRQFSNSRSEMNVSTLELGDSALYLCASSTHPSGEEFFGPGTRLTVL.

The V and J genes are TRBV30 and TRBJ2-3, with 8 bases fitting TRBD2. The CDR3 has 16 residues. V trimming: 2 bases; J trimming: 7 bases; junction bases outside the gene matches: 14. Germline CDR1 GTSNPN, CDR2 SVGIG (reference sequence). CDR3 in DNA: TGTGCCTGGAGTTGGGAAGCTCGGGGGGGCCAATATACGCAGTATTTT. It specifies CAWSWEARGGQYTQYF.

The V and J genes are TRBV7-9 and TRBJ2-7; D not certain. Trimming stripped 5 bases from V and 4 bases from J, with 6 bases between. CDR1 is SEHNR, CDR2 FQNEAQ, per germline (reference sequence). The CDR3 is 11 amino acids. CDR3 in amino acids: CASSVHYEQYF. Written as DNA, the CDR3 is TGTGCCAGCAGCGTCCATTACGAGCAGTACTTC.